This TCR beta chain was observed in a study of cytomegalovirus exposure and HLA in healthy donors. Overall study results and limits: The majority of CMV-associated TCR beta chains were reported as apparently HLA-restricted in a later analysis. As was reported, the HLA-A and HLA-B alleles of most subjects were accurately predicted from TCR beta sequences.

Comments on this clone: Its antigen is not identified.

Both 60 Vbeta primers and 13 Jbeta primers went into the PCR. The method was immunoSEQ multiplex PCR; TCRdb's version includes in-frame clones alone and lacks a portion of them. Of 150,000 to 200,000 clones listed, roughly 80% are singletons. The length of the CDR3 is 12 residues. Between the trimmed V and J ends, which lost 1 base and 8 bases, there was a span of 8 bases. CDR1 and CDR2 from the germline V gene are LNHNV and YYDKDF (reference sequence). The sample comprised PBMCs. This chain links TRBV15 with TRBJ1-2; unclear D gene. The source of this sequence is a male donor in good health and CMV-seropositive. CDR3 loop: CATSRASGGYTF. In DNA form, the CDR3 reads TGTGCCACCAGCAGAGCTTCCGGGGGCTACACCTTC.